This passage covers 4 T cell receptor beta chains from one sample sequenced in a study of molecular identifiers for immune sequencing clone quantification. MiXCR was run by TCRdb on the PCR reads, yielding one entry per CDR3 protein. This repertoire shows some 320,000 distinct CDR3 sequences, around a fifth found once; its top ten account for about 0.79%. The sample was naive CD8+ T cells from blood, with Jurkat cell RNA spiked in. Documented subset: FACS-sorted CD8+CD4-CCR7+CD45RA+ naive T cells. All receptors derive from a human donor in good health. Some libraries in this study had Jurkat cell RNA spiked in.

In its sample, this clonotype was seen many times. The chain is built from TRBV7-9 and TRBJ2-5, with TRBD2 matching over 10 bases. The V gene's germline CDR1 is SEHNR and CDR2 FQNEAQ (reference sequence). The CDR3 totals 15 residues. V was clipped by 6 bases and J by 4 bases; unmatched bases: 8. The CDR3 spells CASRGGWTSGETQYF. The CDR3 DNA sequence: TGTGCCAGCAGAGGAGGCTGGACTAGCGGAGAGACCCAGTACTTC.

The rearrangement uses TRBV9 and TRBJ2-3; 7 bases match TRBD2. With V trimmed by 6 bases and J by 4 bases, 11 bases remained unmatched. The CDR3 is made up of 15 amino acids. Germline V gene lookup returns CDR1 SGDLS and CDR2 YYNGEE. The CDR3 DNA reads TGTGCCAGCAAGCCCGGACTAGTAATCGCAGATACGCAGTATTTT. Translated, it gives CASKPGLVIADTQYF.

This clonotype was found once. One junction end disagrees with the germline gene, perhaps due to a read error. The chain links TRBV6-2 or TRBV6-3 to TRBJ2-7; the D gene is possibly TRBD2 (5 bases). The CDR3 is 13 amino acids. Germline loops: CDR1 MNHEY, CDR2 SVGEGT. CDR3 sequence: CASSYGRAYEQCF. CDR3 in DNA: TGTGCCAGCAGTTACGGGCGGGCCTACGAGCAGTGCTTC.

There are many counts of this clonotype. The genes are TRBV20-1 and TRBJ2-7, with D unclear. Germline V gives CDR1 DFQATT, CDR2 SNEGSKA (reference sequence). The CDR3 is 13 amino acids. Trimming took off 4 bases at V and 4 bases at J, with 14 bases between the two ends. The CDR3 DNA reads TGCAGTGCTATTGTGGGCGATCGGTACGAGCAGTACTTC. Amino acid sequence: CSAIVGDRYEQYF.